This T cell receptor (beta chain) is drawn from a study of control samples from healthy donors and cancer patients. V lost 6 bases and J lost 2, with 11 bases in between. The CDR3 runs 14 residues. CDR1 MRHNA and CDR2 SNTAGT come from the germline V gene. Clones were read by immunoSEQ multiplex PCR, and TCRdb kept only the in-frame ones, dropping some. The sample includes 180,000 or so clones, roughly 91% of them seen just once. The chain couples TRBV6-4 to TRBJ2-1; D is possibly TRBD1 or TRBD2 (5 bases each). Source material: blood. The TCR sequence derives from a woman aged 25 to 45 in good health. The CDR3 DNA reads TGTGCCAGCAGCCCCGGGACGGCCTACAATGAGCAGTTCTTC. Its protein is CASSPGTAYNEQFF.